Below, 14 T cell receptor beta chains from the same sample are listed, as sequenced in a study of regulatory T cells in long-lasting Graves disease. iRepertoire HTBI primers and Arm-PCR of CDR3 regions built TCR beta libraries. TCRdb re-analysed the multiplex PCR reads in MiXCR, keeping a single row per CDR3 protein. This table holds over 350,000 distinct CDR3 sequences, about 15% found once. The time point denotes: newly diagnosed GD, antithyroid drugs for less than 3 months. From RNA extracted from PBMCs, the TCR library was made. These same records also appear under a second study, on T cells in Graves' hyperthyroidism and ophthalmopathy.

The starting material was peripheral blood mononuclear cells (PBMCs), obtained at new diagnosis, from a patient treated with antithyroid drugs. These receptors were obtained from a woman aged 50 to 60 with Graves disease.

The rearrangement uses TRBV4-1 and TRBJ2-7, with D tentatively TRBD2 (7 bases). CDR1 is MGHRA, CDR2 YSYEKL, per germline. V gave up 0 bases and J gave up 6 bases, with 18 bases separating them. This CDR3 comprises 16 residues. As DNA, the CDR3 is TGCGCCAGCAGCCAAGAAGGGGGGGGTAGGTCGACCGAGCAGTACTTC. Its translation is CASSQEGGGRSTEQYF.

This chain joins TRBV7-6 and TRBJ2-1, with D possibly TRBD2 on 6 matching bases. The CDR3 contains 16 residues. Germline lookup yields CDR1 SGHVS and CDR2 FNYEAQ. Trimming left V 5 bases short and J 8 bases short, with 22 bases between. The CDR3 reads CASSQRVSGPIDEQFF. The CDR3 region has the DNA TGTGCCAGCAGCCAACGCGTTAGCGGCCCGATCGATGAGCAGTTCTTC.

This chain joins TRBV27 and TRBJ2-7; 7 bases match TRBD1. This CDR3 has 14 amino acids. Germline V gene lookup returns CDR1 MNHEY and CDR2 SMNVEV (reference sequence). Trimming took 2 bases from V and 3 from J; bases not matched to a gene: 4. This chain's CDR3 is CASSLRRQGYEQYF. CDR3 DNA sequence: TGTGCCAGCAGTTTAAGGCGACAGGGCTACGAGCAGTACTTC.

This clonotype was picked up many times. The chain uses TRBV12-3 or TRBV12-4 and TRBJ1-3, with D possibly matching TRBD1 (5 bases). CDR3 size: 13 residues. Trimming left V 6 bases short and J 4 bases short, with 10 bases between. CDR3: CASRGTEGNTIYF. CDR3 sequence (DNA): TGTGCCAGCAGGGGGACTGAAGGAAACACCATATATTTT.

Note on this clonotype: The junction differs from germline at one of its ends, possibly a read error. The J gene is TRBJ2-1, the V gene TRBV5-8; TRBD2 aligns across 9 bases. Germline-derived CDR1 and CDR2 are SGHTS and YDEGEE. This CDR3 region has 14 residues. The CDR3 reads CVSRPAGAGGEQFF. DNA of the CDR3: TGTGTCAGCAGACCAGCGGGAGCGGGAGGTGAGCAGTTCTTC.

This clonotype was detected ten times or more. The V gene is TRBV5-1, the J gene TRBJ2-7, with D possibly being TRBD2 (5 bases). The germline V gene has CDR1 SGHRS and CDR2 YFSETQ. This CDR3 spans 14 amino acids. The ends were cut back, 4 bases at V and 0 bases at J, with 11 bases in the middle. CDR3 loop: CASSPLGSSYEQYF. The CDR3 nucleotides are TGCGCCAGCAGCCCCTTAGGGAGCTCCTACGAGCAGTACTTC.

The rearrangement links TRBV6-1 to TRBJ2-6; the match to TRBD1 covers 9 bases. In germline, CDR1 is MNHNS, CDR2 SASEGT. The CDR3 runs to 16 residues. J gave up 3 bases and V 5 bases, and 5 bases lay outside the gene matches. This CDR3 reads CASSPQGAGGANVLTF. The CDR3 nucleotides are TGTGCCAGCAGTCCACAGGGGGCGGGTGGGGCCAACGTCCTGACTTTC.

This clonotype was seen ten or more times. The rearrangement joins TRBV7-9 to TRBJ1-5, with 9 bases aligning to TRBD1. Germline trimming cut 4 bases from V and 1 base from J; bases unmatched to any gene: 8. The CDR3 consists of 17 residues. Germline CDR1 and CDR2: SEHNR and FQNEAQ (reference sequence). CDR3 nucleotides: TGTGCCAGCAGCTCATCGGACAGGGGTTACAGCAATCAGCCCCAGCATTTT. Residues: CASSSSDRGYSNQPQHF. The whole variable domain, filled in from reference TRBV7-9 and TRBJ1-5, reads DTGVSQNPRHKITKRGQNVTFRCDPISEHNRLYWYRQTLGQGPEFLTYFQNEAQLEKSRLLSDRFSAERPKGSFSTLEIQRTEQGDSAMYLCASSSSDRGYSNQPQHFGDGTRLSIL.

This clonotype was observed many times. The chain combines TRBV2 with TRBJ2-5; the D gene could be TRBD1 or TRBD2 (5 bases each). Germline CDR1 and CDR2: SNHLY and FYNNEI. Trimming removed 6 bases from V and 4 bases from J, with 15 bases in between. The CDR3 spans 14 residues. CDR3 sequence reads: CASSRDQVGETQYF. The CDR3, as DNA: TGTGCCAGCAGCCGGGACCAAGTGGGAGAGACCCAGTACTTC.

Only a few counts were recorded for this clonotype. V is TRBV12-3 or TRBV12-4 and J is TRBJ2-1; 8 bases are shared with TRBD2. The CDR3 is 15 residues long. J lost 10 bases, V lost 3 bases, and 11 bases had no gene match. The CDR3 region has the DNA TGTGCCAGCAGTTTCTGGGATACCGGGAGGGCCGAGCAGTTCTTC. Amino acids: CASSFWDTGRAEQFF.

There are many counts of this clonotype. The chain combines TRBV4-2 with TRBJ2-3; D is perhaps TRBD2 (5 bases). Between the trimmed V and J ends, which lost 1 base and 8 bases, there was a span of 16 bases. This CDR3 region has 15 residues. Germline V gene sequence: CDR1 LGHNA, CDR2 YNFKEQ. CDR3 region: CASSQGSRGRGTQYF. CDR3 nucleotide sequence: TGTGCCAGCAGCCAAGGTTCCAGAGGTCGGGGTACGCAGTATTTT.

This clonotype was found many times. The chain combines TRBV3-1 with TRBJ1-2, with unresolved D. The CDR3 covers 14 residues. From germline, CDR1 is LGHDT and CDR2 YNNKEL (reference sequence). Trimming took off 1 base at V and 2 bases at J, with 8 bases between the two ends. CDR3 residues: CASSQGEINYGYTF. The CDR3 coding sequence is TGTGCCAGCAGCCAAGGAGAGATAAACTATGGCTACACCTTC.

This clonotype was observed at least ten times. Here the CDR3 DNA reads TGCGCCAGCGGGCGATTGGGGACCGGGGCCAACGTCCTGACTTTC. Encoded protein: CASGRLGTGANVLTF. This chain connects TRBV5-1 to TRBJ2-6; D tentatively reads TRBD1 or TRBD2 (5 bases each). Germline loops: CDR1 SGHRS, CDR2 YFSETQ. The CDR3 totals 15 residues. V was clipped by 7 bases and J by 4 bases, with 15 bases between them. Filled out from reference TRBV5-1 and TRBJ2-6, the complete variable domain reads KAGVTQTPRYLIKTRGQQVTLSCSPISGHRSVSWYQQTPGQGLQFLFEYFSETQRNKGNFPGRFSGRQFSNSRSEMNVSTLELGDSALYLCASGRLGTGANVLTFGAGSRLTVL.

V usage is TRBV9 and J usage is TRBJ1-4; TRBD1 is a possible D gene (5 bases). The CDR3 contains 14 residues. The germline gives CDR1 SGDLS, CDR2 YYNGEE. V dropped 2 bases and J dropped 6 bases, with 11 bases sitting between them. In nucleotides, the CDR3 is TGTGCCAGCAGCGTCGGGGCTGGTGATGAAAAACTGTTTTTT. It encodes CASSVGAGDEKLFF.